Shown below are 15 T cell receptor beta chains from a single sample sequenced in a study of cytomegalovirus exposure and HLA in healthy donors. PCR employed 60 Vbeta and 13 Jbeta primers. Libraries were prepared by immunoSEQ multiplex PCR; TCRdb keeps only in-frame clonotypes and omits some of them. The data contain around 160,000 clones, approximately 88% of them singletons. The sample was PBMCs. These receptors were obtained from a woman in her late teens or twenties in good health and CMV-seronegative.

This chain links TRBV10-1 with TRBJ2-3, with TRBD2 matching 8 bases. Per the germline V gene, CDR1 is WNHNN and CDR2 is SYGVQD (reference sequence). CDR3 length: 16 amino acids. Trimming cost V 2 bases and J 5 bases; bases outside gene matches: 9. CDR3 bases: TGCGCCAGCAGTGAGACTAGCGGCCCGTCAAGAGATACGCAGTATTTT. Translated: CASSETSGPSRDTQYF.

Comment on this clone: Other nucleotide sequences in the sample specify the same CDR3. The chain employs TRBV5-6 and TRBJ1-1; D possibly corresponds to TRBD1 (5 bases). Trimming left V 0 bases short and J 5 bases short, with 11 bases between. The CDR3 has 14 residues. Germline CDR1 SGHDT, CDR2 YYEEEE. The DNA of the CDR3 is TGTGCCAGCAGCTTGGGCCAGGGTTGGACTGAAGCTTTCTTT. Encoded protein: CASSLGQGWTEAFF.

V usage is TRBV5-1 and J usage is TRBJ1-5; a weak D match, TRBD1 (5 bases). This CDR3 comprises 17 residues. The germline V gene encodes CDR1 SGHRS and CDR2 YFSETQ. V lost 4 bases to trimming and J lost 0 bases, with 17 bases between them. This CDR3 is CASSVGGGIGSNQPQHF. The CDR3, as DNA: TGCGCCAGCAGCGTTGGCGGGGGGATCGGTAGCAATCAGCCCCAGCATTTT.

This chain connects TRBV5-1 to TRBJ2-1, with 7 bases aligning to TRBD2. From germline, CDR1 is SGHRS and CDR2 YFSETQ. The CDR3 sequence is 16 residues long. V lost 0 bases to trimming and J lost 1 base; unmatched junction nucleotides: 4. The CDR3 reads CASSLAPGGSYNEQFF. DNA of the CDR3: TGCGCCAGCAGCTTGGCTCCGGGGGGTTCCTACAATGAGCAGTTCTTC.

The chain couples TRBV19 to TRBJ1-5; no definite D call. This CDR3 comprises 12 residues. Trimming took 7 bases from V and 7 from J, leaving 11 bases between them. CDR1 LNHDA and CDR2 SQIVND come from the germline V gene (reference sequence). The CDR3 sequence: CASKVRGQPQHF. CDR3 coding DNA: TGTGCCAGTAAAGTCAGAGGACAGCCCCAGCATTTT.

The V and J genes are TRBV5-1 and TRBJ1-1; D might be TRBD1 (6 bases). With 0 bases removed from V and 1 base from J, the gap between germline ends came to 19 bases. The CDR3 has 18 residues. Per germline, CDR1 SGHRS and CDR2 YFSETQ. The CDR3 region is CASSLEGGRGPKNTEAFF. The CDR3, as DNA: TGCGCCAGCAGCTTGGAGGGCGGGCGGGGGCCTAAGAACACTGAAGCTTTCTTT.

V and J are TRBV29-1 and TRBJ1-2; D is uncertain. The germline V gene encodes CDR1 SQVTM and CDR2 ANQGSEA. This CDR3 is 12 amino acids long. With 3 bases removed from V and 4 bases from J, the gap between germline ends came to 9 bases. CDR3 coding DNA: TGCAGCGTTGAGAGAGGATCCTATGGCTACACCTTC. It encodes CSVERGSYGYTF.

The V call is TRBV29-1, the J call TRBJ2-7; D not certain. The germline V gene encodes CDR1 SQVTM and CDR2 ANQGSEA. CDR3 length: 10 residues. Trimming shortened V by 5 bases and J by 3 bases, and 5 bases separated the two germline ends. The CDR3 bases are TGCAGCGTTCTTTACTACGAGCAGTACTTC. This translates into CSVLYYEQYF.

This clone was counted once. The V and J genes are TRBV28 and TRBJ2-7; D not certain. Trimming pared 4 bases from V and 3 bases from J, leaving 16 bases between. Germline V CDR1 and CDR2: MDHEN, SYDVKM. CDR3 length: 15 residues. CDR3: CASSSLTATIYEQYF. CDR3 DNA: TGTGCCAGCAGTTCCCTTACTGCAACTATCTACGAGCAGTACTTC.

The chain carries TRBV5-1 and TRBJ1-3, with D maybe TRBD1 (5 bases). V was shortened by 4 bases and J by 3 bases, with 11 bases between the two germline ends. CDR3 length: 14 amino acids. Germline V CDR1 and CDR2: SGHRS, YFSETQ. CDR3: CASSPGGGGNTIYF. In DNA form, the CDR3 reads TGCGCCAGCAGCCCGGGCGGGGGTGGAAACACCATATATTTT. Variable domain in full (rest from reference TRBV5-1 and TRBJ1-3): KAGVTQTPRYLIKTRGQQVTLSCSPISGHRSVSWYQQTPGQGLQFLFEYFSETQRNKGNFPGRFSGRQFSNSRSEMNVSTLELGDSALYLCASSPGGGGNTIYFGEGSWLTVV.

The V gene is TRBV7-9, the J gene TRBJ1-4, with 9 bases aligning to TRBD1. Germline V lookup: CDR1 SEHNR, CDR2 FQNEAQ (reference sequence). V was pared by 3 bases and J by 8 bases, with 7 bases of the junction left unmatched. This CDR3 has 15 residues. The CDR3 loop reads CASSFQGTGSEKLFF. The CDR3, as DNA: TGTGCCAGCAGCTTTCAAGGGACAGGGTCGGAAAAACTGTTTTTT.

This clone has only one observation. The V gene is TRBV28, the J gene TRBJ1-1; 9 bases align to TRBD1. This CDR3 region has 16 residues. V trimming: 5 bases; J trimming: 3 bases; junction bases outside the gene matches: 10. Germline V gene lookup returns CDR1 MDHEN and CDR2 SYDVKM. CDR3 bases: TGTGCCAGCAGTCGGGACAGGGCGGTTGCGGACACTGAAGCTTTCTTT. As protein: CASSRDRAVADTEAFF. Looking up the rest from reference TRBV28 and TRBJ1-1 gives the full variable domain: DVKVTQSSRYLVKRTGEKVFLECVQDMDHENMFWYRQDPGLGLRLIYFSYDVKMKEKGDIPEGYSVSREKKERFSLILESASTNQTSMYLCASSRDRAVADTEAFFGQGTRLTVV.

DNA for the CDR3: TGTGCCAGCAGTGAAGCGATGGGGCTCAACTACGAGCAGTACTTC. Translating gives CASSEAMGLNYEQYF. The chain recombines TRBV6-1 with TRBJ2-7, with D possibly being TRBD1 (5 bases). The germline V gene encodes CDR1 MNHNS and CDR2 SASEGT. This CDR3 has 15 amino acids. The V end was cut by 0 bases, the J end by 3 bases, with 12 bases between.

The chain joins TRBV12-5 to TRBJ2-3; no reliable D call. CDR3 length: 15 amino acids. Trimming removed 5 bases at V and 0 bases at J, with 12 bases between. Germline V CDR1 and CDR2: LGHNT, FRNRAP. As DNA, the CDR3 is TGTGCTAGTGGTCCCCCTAGGAAAAGCACAGATACGCAGTATTTT. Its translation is CASGPPRKSTDTQYF.

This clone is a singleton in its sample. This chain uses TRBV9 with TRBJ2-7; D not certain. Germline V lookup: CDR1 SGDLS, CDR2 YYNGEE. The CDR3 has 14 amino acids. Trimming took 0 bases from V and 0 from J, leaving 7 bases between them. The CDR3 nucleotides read TGTGCCAGCAGCGTAGGTCAGAACTCCTACGAGCAGTACTTC. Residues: CASSVGQNSYEQYF.